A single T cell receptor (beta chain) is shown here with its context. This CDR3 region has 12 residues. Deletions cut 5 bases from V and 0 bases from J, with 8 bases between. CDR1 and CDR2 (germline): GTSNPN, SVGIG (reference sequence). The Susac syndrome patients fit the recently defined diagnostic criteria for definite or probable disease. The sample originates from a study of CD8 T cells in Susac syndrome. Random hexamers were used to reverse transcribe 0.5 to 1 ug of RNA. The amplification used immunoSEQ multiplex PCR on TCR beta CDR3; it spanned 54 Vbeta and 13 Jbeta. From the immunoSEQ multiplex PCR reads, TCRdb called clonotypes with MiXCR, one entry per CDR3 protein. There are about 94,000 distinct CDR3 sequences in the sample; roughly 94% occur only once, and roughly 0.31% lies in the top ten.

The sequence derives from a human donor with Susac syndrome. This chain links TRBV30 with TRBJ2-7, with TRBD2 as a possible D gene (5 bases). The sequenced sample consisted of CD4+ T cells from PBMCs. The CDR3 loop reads CAWGLLSYEQYF. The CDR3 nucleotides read TGTGCCTGGGGACTTCTCTCCTACGAGCAGTACTTC.